This T cell receptor beta chain appears in the sequencing data of a study of blood T cell repertoires in COVID-19. V was clipped by 1 base and J by 3 bases, with 8 bases between them. There are 14 residues in the CDR3. Looked up from germline, CDR1 is SGHVS and CDR2 is FQNEAQ. TCRdb's table, derived via immunoSEQ multiplex PCR, lists solely in-frame clones and lacks some. The repertoire holds 200,000 to 300,000 clones, with around nine tenths as singletons. The sequenced material came from peripheral blood. The chain employs TRBV7-8 and TRBJ2-3; D possibly corresponds to TRBD1 (6 bases). This sequence was found in a man between 40 and 49 years old who had recovered from COVID-19. As DNA, the CDR3 is TGTGCCAGCAGCTTAGAACAGGGAACAGATACGCAGTATTTT. This encodes CASSLEQGTDTQYF.